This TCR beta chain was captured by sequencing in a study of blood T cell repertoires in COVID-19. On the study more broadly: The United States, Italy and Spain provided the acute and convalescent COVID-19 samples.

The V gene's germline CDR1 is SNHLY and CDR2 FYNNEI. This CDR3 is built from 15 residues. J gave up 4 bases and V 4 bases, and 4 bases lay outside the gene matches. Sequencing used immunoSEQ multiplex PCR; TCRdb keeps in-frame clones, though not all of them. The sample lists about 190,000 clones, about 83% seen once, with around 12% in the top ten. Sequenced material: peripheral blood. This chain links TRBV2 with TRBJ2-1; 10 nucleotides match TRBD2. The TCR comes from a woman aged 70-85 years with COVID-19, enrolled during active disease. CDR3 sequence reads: CASSGTSGKYNEQFF. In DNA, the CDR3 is TGTGCCAGCAGTGGGACTAGCGGAAAGTACAATGAGCAGTTCTTC. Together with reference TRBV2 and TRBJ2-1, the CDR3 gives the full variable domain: EPEVTQTPSHQVTQMGQEVILRCVPISNHLYFYWYRQILGQKVEFLVSFYNNEISEKSEIFDDQFSVERPDGSNFTLKIRSTKLEDSAMYFCASSGTSGKYNEQFFGPGTRLTVL.